This T cell receptor beta chain is from a study of beta chain features in type 1 diabetes. Based on CD45RO/CCR7/CD25/CD127/CD95/CD27, CD4+ regulatory, stem cell-like memory, naive and central memory cells were sorted. The germline V and J ends were trimmed by 8 bases and 0 bases, with 14 bases remaining between them. The CDR3 runs 15 residues. Germline assignment: CDR1 LNHNV and CDR2 YYDKDF (reference sequence). All of the isolated RNA was reverse transcribed, so expressed TCRB transcripts were sequenced. The data were produced by immunoSEQ multiplex PCR, yet TCRdb's version contains in-frame clones alone and is incomplete. This sample has 150,000 to 180,000 clones; approximately 8.1% occur once, and the top ten carry 0.55% to 0.65%.

Sequencing was done on a sample of central memory CD4+ T cells from blood. The TCR originated in a man aged 18 to 30 in good health. The chain carries TRBV15 and TRBJ2-1; D gene unclear. CDR3 residues: CATAPDSFSYNEQFF. In DNA form, the CDR3 reads TGTGCCACCGCCCCTGACTCCTTCTCCTACAATGAGCAGTTCTTC.